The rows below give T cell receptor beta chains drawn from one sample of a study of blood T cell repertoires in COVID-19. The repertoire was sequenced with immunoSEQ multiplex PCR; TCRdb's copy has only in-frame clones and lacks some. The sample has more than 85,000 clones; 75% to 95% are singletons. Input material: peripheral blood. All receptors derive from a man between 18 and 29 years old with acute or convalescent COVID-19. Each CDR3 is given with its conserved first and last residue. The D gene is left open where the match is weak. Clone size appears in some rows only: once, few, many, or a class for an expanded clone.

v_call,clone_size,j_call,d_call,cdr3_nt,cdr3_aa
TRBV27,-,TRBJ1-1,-,TGTGCCAGCAGTCCGACAGTAACCTACACTGAAGCTTTCTTT,CASSPTVTYTEAFF
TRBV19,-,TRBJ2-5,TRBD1,TGTGCCAGTAGTTTGGGGACAGGGAGAGGAGGAGAGACCCAGTACTTC,CASSLGTGRGGETQYF
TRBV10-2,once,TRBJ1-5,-,TGCGCCACTTCAGGTGCTTATCAGCCCCAGCATTTT,CATSGAYQPQHF
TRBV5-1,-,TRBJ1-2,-,TGCGCCAGCAGCCTACAGGGACCAAATGGCTATGGCTACACCTTC,CASSLQGPNGYGYTF
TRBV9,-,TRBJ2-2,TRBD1,TGTGCCAGCAGCTCCGGGACAGGGGGCATCGGGGAGCTGTTTTTT,CASSSGTGGIGELFF
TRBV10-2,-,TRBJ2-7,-,TGCGCCAGCAGTGCGCCCTCTTCTGTCGGGGGTCTCCCCTACGAGCAGTACTTC,CASSAPSSVGGLPYEQYF
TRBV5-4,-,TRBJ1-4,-,TGTGCCAGCAGCGTAGCTTCCCGGGAGGGAAAACTGTTTTTT,CASSVASREGKLFF
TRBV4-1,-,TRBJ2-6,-,TGCGCCAGCAGCCAAGATTCCAGGGGGGCCAACGTCCTGACTTTC,CASSQDSRGANVLTF
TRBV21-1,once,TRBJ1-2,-,TGTGCCAGCACTAAACAGCTTATTGAACAGAACTATGGCTACACCTTC,CASTKQLIEQNYGYTF
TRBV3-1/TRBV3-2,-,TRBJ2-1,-,TGTGCCAGCAGCCAAGGGCTAGCTACCCACAATGAGCAGTTCTTC,CASSQGLATHNEQFF
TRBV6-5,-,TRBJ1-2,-,TGTGCCAGCAGTTACATAGGAGGGCTTATTTATGGCTACACCTTC,CASSYIGGLIYGYTF
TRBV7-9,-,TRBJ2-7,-,TGTGCCAGCAGCTTAAGCAGCGGCCGCAACTTC,CASSLSSGRNF
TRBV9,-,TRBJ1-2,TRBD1,TGTGCCAGCAGCGTAGCCGAACAGGGGTATGGCTACACCTTC,CASSVAEQGYGYTF
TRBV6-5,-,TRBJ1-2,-,TGTGCCAGCTCTCCAGGGATTTACTATGGCTACACCTTC,CASSPGIYYGYTF
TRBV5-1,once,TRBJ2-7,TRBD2,TGCGCCAGCAGCTCCACTGTCCCGGGACTAGCGATCGAGCAGTACTTC,CASSSTVPGLAIEQYF